The TCR beta chain under discussion was sequenced for a study of blood T cells in healthy people across ages. The CDR3 runs 14 residues. V was clipped by 5 bases and J by 2 bases, with 13 bases between them. The study, taken as a whole, reports: Any changes in expanded clonotypes were possibly confounded, as donor CMV status remained unknown. Bulk PBMC profiling left naive and antigen-experienced comparisons inconclusive.

Through a sample-barcoded 5' primer and a J-beta primer mix, a second PCR was run for about 6 to 11 cycles. TCRdb re-called the 5' RACE reads through MiXCR, storing one row per CDR3 protein. Of roughly 730,000 distinct CDR3 sequences in the sample, 45% to 70% are singletons; the top ten hold around a quarter. Aged roughly 6 to 95, donors were systemically healthy Caucasians from Russia. This clonotype has just a few counts. What it recognizes is unknown. The TCR sequence derives from a man between 35 and 55 years old in good health. Sequences were obtained from blood. The rearrangement joins TRBV12-3 or TRBV12-4 to TRBJ2-7; either TRBD1 or TRBD2 may fit D (7 bases each). CDR3 region: CASSPTGTTYEQYF. CDR3 nucleotides: TGTGCCAGCAGTCCGACAGGGACTACCTACGAGCAGTACTTC.